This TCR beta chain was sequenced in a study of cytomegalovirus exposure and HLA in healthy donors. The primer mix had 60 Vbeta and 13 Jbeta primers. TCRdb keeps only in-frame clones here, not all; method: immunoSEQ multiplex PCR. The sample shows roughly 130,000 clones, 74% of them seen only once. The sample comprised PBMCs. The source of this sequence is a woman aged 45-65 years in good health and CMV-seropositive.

The CDR3 nucleotides are TGCGCCAGCAGCCAACTTAGCGAGGGTGAGCAGTTCTTC. It translates to CASSQLSEGEQFF. The V and J genes are TRBV4-3 and TRBJ2-1; D is possibly TRBD2 (5 bases). The CDR3 has 13 amino acids. Germline-derived CDR1 and CDR2 are LGHNA and YSLEER. Trimming took 2 bases from V and 9 from J, leaving 11 bases between them.